Following are 10 T cell receptor beta chains from one sample sequenced in a study of human T cells and chemical hapten exposure. Unfractionated whole blood served as the source for total RNA extraction. TCRdb reprocessed the 5' RACE reads with MiXCR, giving one entry per CDR3 protein. Of under 150,000 distinct CDR3 sequences listed, 15% to 20% are singletons. The receptors were gathered from a human donor in good health.

This chain connects TRBV5-4 to TRBJ2-7; D remains ambiguous. The CDR3 has 16 residues. Per germline, CDR1 SGHNT and CDR2 YYREEE (reference sequence). V gave up 0 bases and J gave up 6 bases, with 19 bases separating them. The CDR3 loop reads CASSLAGAPRSLEQYF. The CDR3 nucleotides read TGTGCCAGCAGCTTGGCAGGAGCGCCTCGATCCCTCGAGCAGTACTTC.

This clonotype was seen a few times. This chain uses TRBV27 with TRBJ2-1; D unclear. CDR3 length: 13 residues. Trimming took 5 bases from V and 2 from J, leaving 7 bases between them. Per the germline V gene, CDR1 is MNHEY and CDR2 is SMNVEV (reference sequence). CDR3 loop: CASSPAPYNEQFF. The CDR3 DNA reads TGTGCCAGCAGTCCCGCGCCCTACAATGAGCAGTTCTTC.

This clonotype was observed a handful of times. The chain recombines TRBV20-1 with TRBJ2-2, with unresolved D. The CDR3 consists of 14 residues. Germline assignment: CDR1 DFQATT and CDR2 SNEGSKA (reference sequence). Trimming left V 2 bases short and J 1 base short, with 8 bases between. The CDR3: CSARKQLNTGELFF. For the CDR3, the DNA is TGCAGTGCTAGAAAACAGTTGAACACCGGGGAGCTGTTTTTT.

CDR3 coding DNA: TGTGCCACCCCGGACGGAGACTATGGCTACACCTTC. Translated, it gives CATPDGDYGYTF. The rearrangement joins TRBV6-2 or TRBV6-3 to TRBJ1-2, with D hard to call. The germline gives CDR1 MNHEY, CDR2 SVGEGT. With 10 bases removed from V and 3 bases from J, the gap between germline ends came to 12 bases. The CDR3 runs to 12 residues.

This clonotype showed up just a few times. The rearrangement links TRBV27 to TRBJ1-1; D is unclear. CDR3 length: 13 residues. The germline V gene has CDR1 MNHEY and CDR2 SMNVEV (reference sequence). The V end was cut by 2 bases, the J end by 1 base, with 5 bases between. CDR3: CASSLVENTEAFF. CDR3 nucleotide sequence: TGTGCCAGCAGTTTAGTCGAGAACACTGAAGCTTTCTTT.

This chain connects TRBV28 to TRBJ2-7; D might be TRBD1 (8 bases). Germline lookup yields CDR1 MDHEN and CDR2 SYDVKM. The V gene lost 6 bases and the J gene lost 3 bases, with 15 bases spanning the gap. CDR3 size: 14 residues. The DNA for the CDR3 is TGTGCCAGCAGACCCAACAGGGGGGGCTACGAGCAGTACTTC. Translation gives CASRPNRGGYEQYF.

This sequence joins TRBV28 and TRBJ2-7, with 9 bases fitting TRBD2. Germline CDR1 and CDR2: MDHEN and SYDVKM. J was trimmed by 3 bases and V by 6 bases; bases with no gene match: 6. This CDR3 region has 14 residues. The CDR3 coding sequence is TGTGCCAGCAGCCCCGGGACTAGCTTCTACGAGCAGTACTTC. Translation gives CASSPGTSFYEQYF.

The table lists this clonotype with a few counts. This sequence joins TRBV27 and TRBJ2-7; D remains unclear. The V and J ends lost 5 bases and 4 bases respectively, with 12 bases between them. There are 13 residues in the CDR3. Per the germline V gene, CDR1 is MNHEY and CDR2 is SMNVEV (reference sequence). CDR3 nucleotides: TGTGCCAGCAGTCTCCAAGAGAAGTACGAGCAGTACTTC. It codes for CASSLQEKYEQYF.

The chain employs TRBV29-1 and TRBJ1-2, with D perhaps TRBD1 (6 bases). The CDR3 is 13 amino acids. Per the germline V gene, CDR1 is SQVTM and CDR2 is ANQGSEA. The CDR3 nucleotides are TGCACCACTCGGGGGGGCGATAGTGTTGGCTACACCTTC. It codes for CTTRGGDSVGYTF. Full variable domain (rest looked up from reference TRBV29-1 and TRBJ1-2): SAVISQKPSRDICQRGTSLTIQCQVDSQVTMMFWYRQQPGQSLTLIATANQGSEATYESGFVIDKFPISRPNLTFSTLTVSNMSPEDSSIYLCTTRGGDSVGYTFGSGTRLTVV.

This chain links TRBV28 with TRBJ2-3; 9 bases align to TRBD2. The CDR3 sequence is 14 residues long. CDR1 and CDR2 (germline): MDHEN, SYDVKM. V lost 4 bases and J lost 6; bases outside the gene matches: 5. The CDR3 DNA reads TGTGCCAGCAGTTATAGCGGGAGCCGCGATACGCAGTATTTT. Translated, it gives CASSYSGSRDTQYF.